These 18 T cell receptor beta chains came from one sample sequenced in a study of T cell changes during pregnancy in multiple sclerosis. TCRdb's copy holds only in-frame clones and misses some; the assay was immunoSEQ multiplex PCR. The sample contains around 50,000 clones, 92% of which appear only once. The source was CD4+ T cells from peripheral blood mononuclear cells, collected after pregnancy. The receptors shown here come from a female donor in good health, enrolled as a control in a pregnancy study.

Note on this clone: Other DNA sequences in this sample translate to the same CDR3. The rearrangement uses TRBV20-1 and TRBJ1-1; D not certain. Germline V gene lookup returns CDR1 DFQATT and CDR2 SNEGSKA (reference sequence). V dropped 5 bases and J dropped 1 base, with 5 bases sitting between them. This CDR3 is built from 11 residues. The CDR3, as DNA: TGCAGTGCTCGCAGGAACACTGAAGCTTTCTTT. Its translation is CSARRNTEAFF.

This clone was recorded once. This rearrangement joins TRBV18 to TRBJ1-2; 8 positions agree with TRBD1. The CDR3 is 14 amino acids. The J segment lost 4 bases and the V segment lost 3 bases, leaving 4 bases of the junction unmatched. Germline CDR1 and CDR2: KGHSH and LQKENI. The CDR3 spells CASSPTDRGYGYTF. For the CDR3, the DNA is TGTGCCAGCTCACCGACAGACAGGGGCTATGGCTACACCTTC.

V gene TRBV5-1 combines with J gene TRBJ2-6, with D hard to call. CDR1 and CDR2 (germline): SGHRS, YFSETQ. CDR3 length equals 15 residues. Between the trimmed V and J ends, which lost 2 bases and 0 bases, there was a span of 6 bases. The CDR3 spells CASSFGSSGANVLTF. CDR3 nucleotide sequence: TGCGCCAGCAGCTTTGGCAGCTCTGGGGCCAACGTCCTGACTTTC.

The DNA for the CDR3 is TGTGCCAGCAGCCCGGACCAGGGCAATGAGCAGTTCTTC. Translating gives CASSPDQGNEQFF. The rearrangement joins TRBV2 to TRBJ2-1; D perhaps matches TRBD1 (5 bases). This CDR3 is 13 amino acids long. V lost 6 bases to trimming and J lost 6 bases, with 12 bases between them. CDR1 is SNHLY, CDR2 FYNNEI, per germline.

This clone was seen only a few times. The V and J genes are TRBV7-2 and TRBJ2-5; 7 nucleotides align to TRBD2. V shed 6 bases, J shed 5 bases, and the junction held 6 bases outside the gene matches. The CDR3 loop spans 13 amino acids. CDR1 SGHTA and CDR2 FQGNSA come from the germline V gene. In nucleotides, the CDR3 is TGTGCCAGCAGACCGACTAGCATGGAGACCCAGTACTTC. This gives the protein CASRPTSMETQYF.

This chain joins TRBV5-1 and TRBJ2-5, with TRBD2 as a possible D gene (6 bases). Per germline, CDR1 SGHRS and CDR2 YFSETQ. The CDR3 length is 14 residues. V gave up 6 bases and J gave up 5 bases, with 17 bases separating them. The CDR3 region is CASKTSGIYETQYF. The CDR3 DNA reads as TGCGCCAGCAAGACTAGTGGAATTTACGAGACCCAGTACTTC. Using reference TRBV5-1 and TRBJ2-5 for the parts outside the CDR3, the full variable domain is KAGVTQTPRYLIKTRGQQVTLSCSPISGHRSVSWYQQTPGQGLQFLFEYFSETQRNKGNFPGRFSGRQFSNSRSEMNVSTLELGDSALYLCASKTSGIYETQYFGPGTRLLVL.

The chain is built from TRBV30 and TRBJ2-3; a weak D match, TRBD2 (6 bases). This CDR3 spans 16 amino acids. Trimming cost V 2 bases and J 2 bases, with 17 bases left between them. Germline CDR1 reads GTSNPN; CDR2 reads SVGIG (reference sequence). The CDR3 reads CAWSQGGVGTTDTQYF. As DNA, the CDR3 is TGTGCCTGGAGTCAGGGAGGCGTCGGGACCACAGATACGCAGTATTTT.

The chain combines TRBV9 with TRBJ1-6, with 7 nucleotides matching TRBD1. Germline CDR1 is SGDLS and CDR2 is YYNGEE. This CDR3 is built from 16 residues. V lost 2 bases, J lost 7 bases, and 9 bases stayed unmatched. The CDR3 DNA reads as TGTGCCAGCAGCGTGGGGACAGCCCGGGGAAATTCACCCCTCCACTTT. This encodes CASSVGTARGNSPLHF.

The J gene is TRBJ2-3, the V gene TRBV10-3, with 8 bases fitting TRBD2. Looked up from germline, CDR1 is ENHRY and CDR2 is SYGVKD. Unmatched junction bases numbered 10, after V lost 6 bases and J lost 2 bases. The CDR3 covers 16 residues. In nucleotides, the CDR3 is TGTGCCATCAGGGAGCCCAGCGGGGGAGACACAGATACGCAGTATTTT. It codes for CAIREPSGGDTDTQYF.

This rearrangement joins TRBV4-3 to TRBJ2-7; D is unclear. CDR3 length: 14 amino acids. Germline V lookup: CDR1 LGHNA, CDR2 YSLEER. V was trimmed by 0 bases and J by 7 bases, leaving 13 bases between them. The CDR3 sequence: CASSQEEALGEQYF. Written as DNA, the CDR3 is TGCGCCAGCAGCCAAGAAGAGGCTCTCGGTGAGCAGTACTTC.

The chain is built from TRBV9 and TRBJ2-3; 15 bases match TRBD2. The CDR3 spans 18 residues. Germline-derived CDR1 and CDR2 are SGDLS and YYNGEE. The junction had 7 bases not matched to a gene; V was cut back by 0 bases and J by 5 bases. The DNA of the CDR3 is TGTGCCAGCAGCGTAGCCGCCGGACTAGCGGGGGGGCAAGATACGCAGTATTTT. This sequence encodes CASSVAAGLAGGQDTQYF.

This chain uses TRBV5-4 with TRBJ2-7, with 7 bases fitting TRBD1. Germline V gene lookup returns CDR1 SGHNT and CDR2 YYREEE (reference sequence). The J segment lost 2 bases and the V segment lost 4 bases, leaving 6 bases of the junction unmatched. This CDR3 is built from 14 residues. The CDR3 protein is CASSQKTGTYEQYF. The CDR3 bases are TGTGCCAGCAGCCAAAAGACAGGGACCTACGAGCAGTACTTC. Complete variable domain (other parts from reference TRBV5-4 and TRBJ2-7): ETGVTQSPTHLIKTRGQQVTLRCSSQSGHNTVSWYQQALGQGPQFIFQYYREEENGRGNFPPRFSGLQFPNYSSELNVNALELDDSALYLCASSQKTGTYEQYFGPGTRLTVT.

The chain joins TRBV9 to TRBJ2-1, with a possible D match to TRBD2 (5 bases). V shed 4 bases and J shed 1 base, with 12 bases lying between them. This CDR3 has 15 amino acids. The germline CDR1 and CDR2 sequences are SGDLS and YYNGEE. The CDR3 bases are TGTGCCAGCAGCTACCGGGATTTATCCTACAATGAGCAGTTCTTC. This codes for CASSYRDLSYNEQFF.

This chain joins TRBV29-1 and TRBJ1-2; possibly TRBD1 for D (5 bases). Germline CDR1 SQVTM, CDR2 ANQGSEA. CDR3 length: 15 amino acids. CDR3 DNA: TGCAGGGAAACCGCGGGGGGGACTCCTAACTATGGCTACACCTTC. As protein: CRETAGGTPNYGYTF. The entire variable domain, with the rest obtained from reference TRBV29-1 and TRBJ1-2, is as follows: SAVISQKPSRDICQRGTSLTIQCQVDSQVTMMFWYRQQPGQSLTLIATANQGSEATYESGFVIDKFPISRPNLTFSTLTVSNMSPEDSSIYLCRETAGGTPNYGYTFGSGTRLTVV.

The chain joins TRBV15 to TRBJ1-4; 7 bases match TRBD1. CDR3 size: 15 residues. Germline assignment: CDR1 LNHNV and CDR2 YYDKDF (reference sequence). The V segment lost 2 bases and the J segment 5 bases; nucleotides outside the gene matches: 5. The CDR3 spells CATSRRTGTNEKLFF. The CDR3, as DNA: TGTGCCACCAGCAGACGGACAGGCACGAATGAAAAACTGTTTTTT.

The chain couples TRBV9 to TRBJ2-2; D ambiguous. The CDR3 has 13 amino acids. The germline gives CDR1 SGDLS, CDR2 YYNGEE. V gave up 5 bases and J gave up 5 bases, with 10 bases separating them. The CDR3 protein is CASRAARTGELFF. CDR3 nucleotide sequence: TGTGCCAGCAGGGCGGCAAGGACCGGGGAGCTGTTTTTT.

The V and J genes are TRBV5-1 and TRBJ1-4, with D possibly being TRBD1 (5 bases). This CDR3 comprises 14 residues. V was shortened by 5 bases and J by 7 bases, with 15 bases between the two germline ends. CDR1 is SGHRS, CDR2 YFSETQ, per germline. CDR3 DNA sequence: TGCGCCAGCAGGTCTGGGACTGAGATTGAAAAACTGTTTTTT. Translated, it gives CASRSGTEIEKLFF.

The chain's CDR3 is CASSTTRTGDRSPLHF. DNA of the CDR3: TGTGCCAGTAGTACGACCCGGACAGGGGATCGTTCACCCCTCCACTTT. The rearrangement links TRBV19 to TRBJ1-6; TRBD1 aligns across 9 bases. V lost 4 bases and J lost 9; bases outside the gene matches: 10. The germline V gene has CDR1 LNHDA and CDR2 SQIVND (reference sequence). This CDR3 region has 16 residues.